This T cell receptor beta chain originates from a study of response to subunit inactivated influenza vaccine. The V and J ends lost 1 base and 8 bases respectively, with 17 bases between them. The CDR3 covers 15 residues. Germline V lookup: CDR1 MGHRA, CDR2 YSYEKL. TCRdb used MiXCR to reprocess the RT-PCR reads, holding one entry per CDR3 protein. The sample shows 500,000 to 600,000 distinct CDR3 sequences, around 10% of them seen only once. This clonotype was detected many times. This sample was shared with a second study, whose subject was T cells expressing NK-cell markers. That study adds: TCR beta cDNA was made by 5'RACE template switching with UMIs. Clarity on HCMV specificity was lacking for the expanded NKG2C+ T cell clones.

The material sequenced was PBMCs from blood, taken on the day of vaccination. V and J are TRBV4-1 and TRBJ1-2; a possible D gene is TRBD1 (6 bases). This clonotype was sampled from a man aged 45 to 65 who received an inactivated influenza vaccine. DNA of the CDR3: TGCGCCAGCAGCCAAGGGACAAACAGGGACGGCGGCTACACCTTC. This sequence encodes CASSQGTNRDGGYTF.